The clone carrying this T cell receptor (beta chain) appeared once. The sample is drawn from a study of blood T cell repertoires in COVID-19. Sequencing was performed with immunoSEQ multiplex PCR; in TCRdb, only in-frame clones are kept and a portion is missing. Of 110,000 or so clones in the sample, about 88% are singletons; the top ten hold approximately 2.5%. J gave up 2 bases and V 3 bases, and 5 bases lay outside the gene matches. The germline gives CDR1 SGHNT, CDR2 YYREEE (reference sequence). This CDR3 has 18 residues. The chain employs TRBV5-4 and TRBJ2-2, with 15 bases aligning to TRBD2. This clonotype originated in a human donor in a cohort sampled during active COVID-19. The sample taken for sequencing was peripheral blood. CDR3 loop: CASSWGGLAGGNTGELFF. Written as DNA, the CDR3 is TGTGCCAGCAGCTGGGGGGGACTAGCGGGAGGTAACACCGGGGAGCTGTTTTTT.